These 5 T cell receptor beta chains originate from one sample sequenced in a study of T cells expressing NK-cell markers. TCRdb reprocessed the 5' RACE reads and stores each CDR3 protein as one record, lacking DNA. This sample's table has hundreds of thousands of distinct CDR3 sequences. Sequenced: blood T cells: a sorted CD56 or NKG2C T cell subset, CD4+ or CD8+ T cells, or bulk PBMC T cells (not recorded which). All receptors come from a man aged 18-70 years in good health.

This chain connects TRBV6-1 to TRBJ2-3; the TCRdb D gene call, TRBD1, has no DNA to confirm it. Germline V CDR1 and CDR2: MNHNS, SASEGT. This CDR3 is 15 amino acids long. The CDR3 region is CASSPRGGGSDTQYF.

The chain couples TRBV24-1 to TRBJ2-5; lacking DNA, the TRBD2 call made by TCRdb goes unchecked. Germline CDR1 KGHDR, CDR2 SFDVKD. CDR3 length: 17 residues. CDR3 region: CATSDTTGAGGPETQYF.

This rearrangement joins TRBV12-3 or TRBV12-4 to TRBJ2-1; TCRdb proposes TRBD1, but this gene call is untestable without DNA. The CDR3 totals 12 residues. CDR3 sequence reads: CASSRRGYEQFF.

The chain has TRBV7-9 and TRBJ2-5; checking the TCRdb D call of TRBD1 is not possible without DNA. This CDR3 comprises 16 residues. CDR1 is SEHNR, CDR2 FQNEAQ, per germline (reference sequence). The CDR3 sequence: CASSLFDSQVGETQYF. The whole variable domain, remainder taken from reference TRBV7-9 and TRBJ2-5, is DTGVSQNPRHKITKRGQNVTFRCDPISEHNRLYWYRQTLGQGPEFLTYFQNEAQLEKSRLLSDRFSAERPKGSFSTLEIQRTEQGDSAMYLCASSLFDSQVGETQYFGPGTRLLVL.

The V and J genes are TRBV7-9 and TRBJ2-7; as DNA is missing, the TRBD1 call by TCRdb cannot be tested. The CDR3 runs to 14 residues. Per germline, CDR1 SEHNR and CDR2 FQNEAQ (reference sequence). CDR3 protein: CASSVYAGVNEQYF.